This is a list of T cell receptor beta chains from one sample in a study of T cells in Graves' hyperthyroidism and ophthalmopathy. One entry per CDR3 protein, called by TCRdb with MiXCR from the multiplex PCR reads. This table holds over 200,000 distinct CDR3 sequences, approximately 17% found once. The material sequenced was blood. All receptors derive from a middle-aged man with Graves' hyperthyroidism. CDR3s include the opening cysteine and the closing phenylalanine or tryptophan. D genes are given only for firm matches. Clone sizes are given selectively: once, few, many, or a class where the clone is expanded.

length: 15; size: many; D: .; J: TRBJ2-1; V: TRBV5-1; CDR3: CASKVERSAYNEQFF; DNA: TGCGCCAGCAAGGTTGAGAGATCTGCCTACAATGAGCAGTTCTTC
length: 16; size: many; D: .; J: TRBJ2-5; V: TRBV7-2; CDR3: CASSLALTGLGETQYF; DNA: TGTGCCAGCAGCTTAGCGTTAACAGGGTTAGGAGAGACCCAGTACTTC
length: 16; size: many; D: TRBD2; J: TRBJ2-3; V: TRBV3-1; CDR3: CASSRGTSGGTDTQYF; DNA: TGTGCCAGCAGCCGAGGGACTAGCGGGGGCACAGATACGCAGTATTTT
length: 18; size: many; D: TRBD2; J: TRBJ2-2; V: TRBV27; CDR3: CASSLTSGSTKNTGELFF; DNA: TGTGCCAGCAGTCTGACTAGCGGGTCAACAAAGAACACCGGGGAGCTGTTTTTT
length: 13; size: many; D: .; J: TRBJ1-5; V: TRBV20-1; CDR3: CSAADGFNQPQHF; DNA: TGCAGTGCTGCGGACGGATTCAATCAGCCCCAGCATTTT
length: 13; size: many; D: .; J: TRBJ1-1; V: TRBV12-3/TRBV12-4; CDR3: CASSTGGVIEAFF; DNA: TGTGCCAGCAGTACGGGGGGGGTGATTGAAGCTTTCTTT
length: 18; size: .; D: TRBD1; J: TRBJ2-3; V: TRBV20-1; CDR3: CSARDLGGGQGFTDTQYF; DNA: TGCAGTGCTAGGGATCTCGGGGGGGGACAGGGGTTCACAGATACGCAGTATTTT
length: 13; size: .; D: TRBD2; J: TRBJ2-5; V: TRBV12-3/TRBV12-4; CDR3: CASRRGGGETQYF; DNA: TGTGCCAGCAGGCGCGGGGGAGGAGAGACCCAGTACTTC
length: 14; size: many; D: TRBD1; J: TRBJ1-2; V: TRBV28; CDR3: CASSLATGAYGYTF; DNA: TGTGCCAGCAGTTTAGCGACAGGGGCCTATGGCTACACCTTC
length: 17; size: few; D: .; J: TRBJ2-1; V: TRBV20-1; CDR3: CSARGDEASSSYNEQFF; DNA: TGCAGTGCTAGAGGGGACGAGGCTAGCAGCTCCTACAATGAGCAGTTCTTC
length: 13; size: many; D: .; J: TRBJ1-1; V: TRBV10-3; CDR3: CAISEAKGTEAFF; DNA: TGTGCCATCAGTGAAGCTAAGGGCACTGAAGCTTTCTTT
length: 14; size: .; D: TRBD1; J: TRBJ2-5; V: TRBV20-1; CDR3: CSADRDRGLETQYF; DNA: TGCAGTGCAGACCGGGACAGGGGGCTTGAGACCCAGTACTTC
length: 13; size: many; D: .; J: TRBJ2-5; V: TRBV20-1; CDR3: CSAGPPDARTQYF; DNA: TGCAGTGCCGGACCCCCGGACGCTCGGACCCAGTACTTC
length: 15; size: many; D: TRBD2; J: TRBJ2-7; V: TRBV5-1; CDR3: CASSATTSGSGEQYF; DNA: TGCGCCAGCAGCGCCACGACTAGCGGGAGTGGCGAGCAGTACTTC
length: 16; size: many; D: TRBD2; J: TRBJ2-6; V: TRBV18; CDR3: CASSPLAGAGANVLTF; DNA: TGTGCCAGCTCCCCGCTAGCGGGAGCTGGGGCCAACGTCCTGACTTTC
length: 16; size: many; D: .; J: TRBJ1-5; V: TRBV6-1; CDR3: CASSEQGQYSNQPQHF; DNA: TGTGCCAGCAGTGAACAAGGACAGTATAGCAATCAGCCCCAGCATTTT
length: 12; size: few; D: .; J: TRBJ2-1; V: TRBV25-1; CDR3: CASSAARGEQFF; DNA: TGTGCCAGCAGTGCAGCAAGGGGTGAGCAGTTCTTC
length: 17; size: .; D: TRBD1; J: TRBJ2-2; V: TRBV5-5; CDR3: CASSLMGTGVRTGELFF; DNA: TGTGCCAGCAGCTTGATGGGGACAGGGGTTCGCACCGGGGAGCTGTTTTTT
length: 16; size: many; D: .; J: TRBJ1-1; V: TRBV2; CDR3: CASSDTFTTGNTEAFF; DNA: TGTGCCAGCAGTGATACCTTTACAACAGGAAACACTGAAGCTTTCTTT
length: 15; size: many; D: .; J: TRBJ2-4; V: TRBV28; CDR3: CASSLAATVKNIQYF; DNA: TGTGCCAGCAGTTTGGCGGCCACCGTCAAAAACATTCAGTACTTC
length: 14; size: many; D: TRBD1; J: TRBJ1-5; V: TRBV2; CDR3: CASSGQGGVQPQHF; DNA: TGTGCCAGCAGTGGACAGGGGGGAGTTCAGCCCCAGCATTTT
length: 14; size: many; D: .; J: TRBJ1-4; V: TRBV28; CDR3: CASSLPATNEKLFF; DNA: TGTGCCAGCAGTTTACCCGCAACTAATGAAAAACTGTTTTTT
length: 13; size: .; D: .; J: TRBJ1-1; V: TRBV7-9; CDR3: CASSTGSGTEAFF; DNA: TGTGCCAGCAGCACAGGGTCCGGCACTGAAGCTTTCTTT
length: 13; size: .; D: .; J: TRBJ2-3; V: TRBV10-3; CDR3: CAIRLSLGDTQYF; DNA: TGTGCCATCAGACTATCTCTAGGAGATACGCAGTATTTT
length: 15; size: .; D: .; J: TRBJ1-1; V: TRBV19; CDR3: CASSIMVRAGTEAFF; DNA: TGTGCCAGTAGTATAATGGTGCGAGCGGGAACTGAAGCTTTCTTT
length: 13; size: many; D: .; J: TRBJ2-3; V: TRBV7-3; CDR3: CASSFGATDTQYF; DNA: TGTGCCAGCAGCTTTGGGGCCACAGATACGCAGTATTTT